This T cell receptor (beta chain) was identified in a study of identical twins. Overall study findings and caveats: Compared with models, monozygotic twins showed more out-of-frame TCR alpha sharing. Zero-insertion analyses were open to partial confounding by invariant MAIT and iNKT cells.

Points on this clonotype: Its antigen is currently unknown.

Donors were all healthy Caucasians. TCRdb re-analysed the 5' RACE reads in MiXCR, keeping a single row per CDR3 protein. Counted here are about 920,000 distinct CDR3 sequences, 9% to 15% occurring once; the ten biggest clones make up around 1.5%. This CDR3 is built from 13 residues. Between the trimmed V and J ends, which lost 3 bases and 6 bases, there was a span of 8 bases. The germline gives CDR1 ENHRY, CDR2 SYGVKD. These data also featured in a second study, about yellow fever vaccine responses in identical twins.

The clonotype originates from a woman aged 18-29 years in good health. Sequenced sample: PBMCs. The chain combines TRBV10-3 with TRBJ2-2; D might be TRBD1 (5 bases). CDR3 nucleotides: TGTGCCATCAGTGAAAGGGGATCCGGGGAGCTGTTTTTT. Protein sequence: CAISERGSGELFF.